Listed here are 29 T cell receptor beta chains from one sample, sequenced in a study of blood T cell repertoires in COVID-19 (dated by TCRdb to 2018 to 2020). The library was obtained by the immunoSEQ multiplex PCR assay. TCRdb took this table from immuneACCESS and kept in-frame rearrangements with V and J called. Such tables lack part of the clones; where checked against another copy, unresolved V genes explain under half of the gap, and the rest is unexplained. The sample data list approximately 330,000 clones, and approximately 90% of these were observed just once. The biggest ten clones account for 9.5% to 10% of the sample. Sequenced: peripheral blood. The source of these receptors is a man aged 30 to 45 with COVID-19, enrolled during active disease.

V usage is TRBV21-1 and J usage is TRBJ1-2; TRBD1, the table's D call, lacks a check against the DNA. TRBV21-1 is annotated as a pseudogene. The CDR3 has 14 amino acids. Written as DNA, the CDR3 is TGTGCCAGCAGACCGGGACAGTTCATTGTTGGCTACACCTTC. It encodes CASRPGQFIVGYTF.

This chain uses TRBV7-3 with TRBJ2-3, with 12 nucleotides matching TRBD2. The CDR3 runs 15 residues. CDR1 and CDR2 (germline): SGHTA, FQGTGA. The trim removed 6 bases at V and 6 bases at J, leaving 7 bases unmatched. The CDR3 DNA reads TGTGCCAGCAGTTCCTCTAGCGGGGGGGCGGATACGCAGTATTTT. This translates into CASSSSSGGADTQYF.

This chain links TRBV4-1 with TRBJ2-7; the match to TRBD1 covers 7 bases. V gave up 4 bases and J gave up 2 bases; unmatched junction bases: 11. The germline V gene encodes CDR1 MGHRA and CDR2 YSYEKL. The CDR3 has 16 amino acids. The CDR3 nucleotides read TGCGCCAGCAGCCTCTTCCCGGGACAGCTAGCCTACGAGCAGTACTTC. Its translation is CASSLFPGQLAYEQYF.

The rearrangement links TRBV6-2 or TRBV6-3 to TRBJ2-3; a weak D match, TRBD1 (5 bases). Germline loops: CDR1 MNHEY, CDR2 SVGEGT. The V and J ends lost 5 bases and 3 bases respectively, with 6 bases between them. The CDR3 spans 12 residues. CDR3 loop: CASSPGTDTQYF. CDR3 DNA: TGTGCCAGCAGTCCAGGGACAGATACGCAGTATTTT.

The chain uses TRBV7-2 and TRBJ2-4; unclear D gene. The length of the CDR3 is 12 residues. CDR1 and CDR2 (germline): SGHTA, FQGNSA. Deletions cut 1 base from V and 6 bases from J, with 4 bases between. CDR3: CASSLGRNIQYF. The CDR3 region has the DNA TGTGCCAGCAGCTTAGGCAGAAACATTCAGTACTTC.

This chain links TRBV14 with TRBJ1-1, with 8 bases identical to TRBD1. Germline V gives CDR1 SGHDN, CDR2 FVKESK. V shed 3 bases, J shed 6 bases, and the junction held 15 bases outside the gene matches. The CDR3 length is 17 residues. CDR3 DNA sequence: TGTGCCAGCAGCCAGGACAGGGAGGTTAAAGGGTCTGCTGAAGCTTTCTTT. It translates to CASSQDREVKGSAEAFF.

The table lists this clone with a few counts. The genes are TRBV5-1 and TRBJ2-7; maybe TRBD2 (5 bases). Germline lookup yields CDR1 SGHRS and CDR2 YFSETQ. The CDR3 extends over 12 amino acids. The V gene lost 4 bases and the J gene lost 3 bases, with 8 bases spanning the gap. The CDR3 DNA sequence: TGCGCCAGCAGCCCCGGGATCTACGAGCAGTACTTC. This codes for CASSPGIYEQYF.

V and J are TRBV24-1 and TRBJ1-2; 8 positions match TRBD1. The CDR3 length is 16 residues. Trimming cost V 4 bases and J 2 bases; bases outside gene matches: 8. Germline CDR1 reads KGHDR; CDR2 reads SFDVKD. In DNA, the CDR3 is TGTGCCACCAGTGAGAGACAGGGGCGACTCAACTATGGCTACACCTTC. Its translation: CATSERQGRLNYGYTF.

The chain combines TRBV27 with TRBJ1-5, with TRBD1 matching 8 bases. The CDR3 is made up of 13 amino acids. The V gene end was trimmed by 6 bases and the J gene end by 4 bases; junction bases not matched to a gene: 2. Germline CDR1 is MNHEY and CDR2 is SMNVEV (reference sequence). Written as DNA, the CDR3 is TGTGCCAGCAGGGGACAGGCTAATCAGCCCCAGCATTTT. This encodes CASRGQANQPQHF.

This chain connects TRBV28 to TRBJ2-7; D perhaps matches TRBD2 (6 bases). This CDR3 has 16 amino acids. V was pared by 8 bases and J by 4 bases, with 24 bases between. Germline V gene lookup returns CDR1 MDHEN and CDR2 SYDVKM. The CDR3 is CASVGERAGMWYEQYF. In DNA form, the CDR3 reads TGTGCCAGCGTGGGTGAGCGGGCGGGAATGTGGTACGAGCAGTACTTC.

The rearrangement uses TRBV12-3 or TRBV12-4 and TRBJ1-5; D is ambiguous. Trimming took 5 bases from V and 2 from J, leaving 7 bases between them. The CDR3 length is 13 residues. As DNA, the CDR3 is TGTGCCAGCAGTGAGGGTGGCAATCAGCCCCAGCATTTT. Translation: CASSEGGNQPQHF.

V usage is TRBV6-1 and J usage is TRBJ1-2, with D hard to call. Between the trimmed V and J ends, which lost 5 bases and 4 bases, there was a span of 8 bases. The CDR3 consists of 12 residues. The germline V gene has CDR1 MNHNS and CDR2 SASEGT. DNA of the CDR3: TGTGCCAGCAGTTCCGGGTTCTATGGCTACACCTTC. Its protein is CASSSGFYGYTF.

V usage is TRBV6-1 and J usage is TRBJ2-5; TRBD2 matches 9 bases. Germline loops: CDR1 MNHNS, CDR2 SASEGT. This CDR3 spans 17 amino acids. Trimming removed 3 bases from V and 7 bases from J; junction bases left unmatched: 15. The CDR3, as DNA: TGTGCCAGCAGTGAGGTCGATAGCGGGGGCCCTGAGGGGACCCAGTACTTC. This encodes CASSEVDSGGPEGTQYF.

In DNA form, the CDR3 reads TGTGCCAGTAGTCTCGCCCCACAGGGCTATAATGAAAAACTGTTTTTT. Amino acids: CASSLAPQGYNEKLFF. The chain is built from TRBV19 and TRBJ1-4; perhaps TRBD1 as D (6 bases). Germline values: CDR1 LNHDA, CDR2 SQIVND (reference sequence). Trimming pared 5 bases from V and 4 bases from J, leaving 17 bases between. The CDR3 contains 16 residues.

The chain has TRBV19 and TRBJ1-1; perhaps TRBD1 as D (6 bases). This CDR3 comprises 13 residues. Trimming cost V 6 bases and J 8 bases, with 16 bases left between them. CDR1 and CDR2 from the germline V gene are LNHDA and SQIVND (reference sequence). The DNA of the CDR3 is TGTGCCAGTAGCTCGGACCCCGGGACAGAAGCTTTCTTT. Amino acid sequence: CASSSDPGTEAFF.

The gene calls are TRBV4-3 and TRBJ2-7; TRBD1 matches at 8 bases. The germline V gene encodes CDR1 LGHNA and CDR2 YSLEER. V gave up 2 bases and J gave up 6 bases; unmatched junction bases: 3. This CDR3 region has 13 residues. The CDR3 is CASSQTQGGEQYF. The CDR3 coding sequence is TGCGCCAGCAGCCAAACACAGGGGGGCGAGCAGTACTTC.

The chain combines TRBV11-2 with TRBJ2-3; weak D call: TRBD2 (5 bases). Trimming shortened V by 7 bases and J by 2 bases, and 19 bases separated the two germline ends. CDR3 size: 16 residues. Germline V gives CDR1 SGHAT, CDR2 FQNNGV. CDR3: CASIALPASPTDTQYF. The CDR3 DNA is TGTGCCAGCATCGCCTTACCGGCTAGCCCCACAGATACGCAGTATTTT.

CDR3 nucleotides: TGTGCCACCAGTGTCTCGGGCGGCGGGGGGGCCTACAATGAGCAGTTCTTC. It specifies CATSVSGGGGAYNEQFF. The gene calls are TRBV24-1 and TRBJ2-1, with 9 bases matching TRBD2. Trimming cost V 5 bases and J 2 bases; bases outside gene matches: 9. This CDR3 comprises 17 residues. Germline V gene data show CDR1 as KGHDR and CDR2 as SFDVKD.

The chain joins TRBV5-4 to TRBJ1-3; D unclear. The CDR3 has 15 residues. The germline V and J ends were trimmed by 0 bases and 0 bases, with 7 bases remaining between them. Germline V gene lookup returns CDR1 SGHNT and CDR2 YYREEE (reference sequence). CDR3 region: CASSLGRYSGNTIYF. The CDR3 bases are TGTGCCAGCAGCTTGGGCCGGTACTCTGGAAACACCATATATTTT.

This chain links TRBV7-2 with TRBJ2-1; D is perhaps TRBD1 (6 bases). Germline V gene data show CDR1 as SGHTA and CDR2 as FQGNSA. V was clipped by 5 bases and J by 9 bases, with 17 bases between them. The CDR3 length is 14 residues. CDR3 in amino acids: CASSAGGLYGEQFF. CDR3 DNA sequence: TGTGCCAGCAGCGCTGGGGGCCTATACGGTGAGCAGTTCTTC.

The gene calls are TRBV19 and TRBJ1-1, with 8 bases that match TRBD1. V dropped 0 bases and J dropped 2; count of bases not matched to a gene: 5. The germline gives CDR1 LNHDA, CDR2 SQIVND (reference sequence). There are 16 residues in the CDR3. The CDR3 spells CASSIEWGQDNTEAFF. CDR3 DNA sequence: TGTGCCAGTAGTATAGAGTGGGGACAGGATAACACTGAAGCTTTCTTT. Using reference TRBV19 and TRBJ1-1 for the parts outside the CDR3, the full variable domain is DGGITQSPKYLFRKEGQNVTLSCEQNLNHDAMYWYRQDPGQGLRLIYYSQIVNDFQKGDIAEGYSVSREKKESFPLTVTSAQKNPTAFYLCASSIEWGQDNTEAFFGQGTRLTVV.

The rearrangement joins TRBV6-1 to TRBJ1-5, with 10 bases aligning to TRBD1. The V and J ends lost 0 bases and 6 bases, in that order; junction bases with no gene match: 5. Looked up from germline, CDR1 is MNHNS and CDR2 is SASEGT. The CDR3 is made up of 16 amino acids. In DNA form, the CDR3 reads TGTGCCAGCAGTGAAGCTCCGGACAGGGGGGGTCAGCCCCAGCATTTT. It translates to CASSEAPDRGGQPQHF.

The rearrangement links TRBV30 to TRBJ2-7; TRBD2 agrees at 13 bases. The CDR3 sequence is 17 residues long. With V trimmed by 3 bases and J by 1 base, 9 bases remained unmatched. The germline V gene encodes CDR1 GTSNPN and CDR2 SVGIG (reference sequence). The CDR3 DNA is TGTGCCTGGAGGCGGACTAGCGGGAGTTTTGGTTCCTACGAGCAGTACTTC. Translated, it gives CAWRRTSGSFGSYEQYF.

J is TRBJ2-1 and V is TRBV6-1, with TRBD2 matching 11 bases. The trim removed 2 bases at V and 3 bases at J, leaving 3 bases unmatched. The CDR3 extends over 16 amino acids. The germline V gene encodes CDR1 MNHNS and CDR2 SASEGT. As DNA, the CDR3 is TGTGCCAGCAGTGAAAAAACTAGCGGGGGCTACAATGAGCAGTTCTTC. Translation gives CASSEKTSGGYNEQFF.

J is TRBJ1-4 and V is TRBV28; 7 bases align to TRBD1. CDR3 size: 14 residues. From germline, CDR1 is MDHEN and CDR2 SYDVKM. Trimming took 8 bases from V and 0 from J; bases not matched to a gene: 3. The CDR3 region is CASGGQPTNEKLFF. The CDR3 DNA is TGTGCCAGCGGGGGACAGCCAACTAATGAAAAACTGTTTTTT.

V gene TRBV18 combines with J gene TRBJ1-1, with TRBD1 matching 7 bases. The CDR3 has 16 amino acids. Losses at the gene ends were 1 base for V and 0 bases for J; bases not matched to a gene: 5. CDR1 is KGHSH, CDR2 LQKENI, per germline. The CDR3 here is CASSPLQGSVNTEAFF. In nucleotides, the CDR3 is TGTGCCAGCTCACCACTACAGGGGTCTGTGAACACTGAAGCTTTCTTT.

CDR3 region: CASSVVGNREEAFF. CDR3 sequence (DNA): TGTGCCAGCAGCGTAGTCGGGAACAGGGAAGAAGCTTTCTTT. This chain joins TRBV9 and TRBJ1-1, with a tentative D call TRBD1 (6 bases). V was trimmed by 0 bases and J by 8 bases, leaving 14 bases between them. CDR1 and CDR2 (germline): SGDLS, YYNGEE. The CDR3 is 14 residues long.

The chain combines TRBV7-2 with TRBJ1-2; 7 nucleotides line up with TRBD1. The ends lost 4 bases at V and 4 bases at J; junction bases unmatched: 12. CDR3 size: 16 residues. The germline CDR1 and CDR2 sequences are SGHTA and FQGNSA. The CDR3: CASSSQGEGESYGYTF. CDR3 DNA: TGTGCCAGCAGCTCTCAGGGGGAAGGGGAGAGCTATGGCTACACCTTC.

The count of this clone is one. The V call is TRBV11-1, the J call TRBJ2-1; 8 nucleotides agree with TRBD2. This CDR3 is built from 15 residues. Germline V gives CDR1 SGHAT, CDR2 FQDESV (reference sequence). The junction had 5 bases not matched to a gene; V was cut back by 1 base and J by 6 bases. The CDR3 spells CASSLVLAGSNEQFF. The CDR3 nucleotides read TGTGCCAGCAGCTTAGTGCTAGCGGGTTCCAATGAGCAGTTCTTC.